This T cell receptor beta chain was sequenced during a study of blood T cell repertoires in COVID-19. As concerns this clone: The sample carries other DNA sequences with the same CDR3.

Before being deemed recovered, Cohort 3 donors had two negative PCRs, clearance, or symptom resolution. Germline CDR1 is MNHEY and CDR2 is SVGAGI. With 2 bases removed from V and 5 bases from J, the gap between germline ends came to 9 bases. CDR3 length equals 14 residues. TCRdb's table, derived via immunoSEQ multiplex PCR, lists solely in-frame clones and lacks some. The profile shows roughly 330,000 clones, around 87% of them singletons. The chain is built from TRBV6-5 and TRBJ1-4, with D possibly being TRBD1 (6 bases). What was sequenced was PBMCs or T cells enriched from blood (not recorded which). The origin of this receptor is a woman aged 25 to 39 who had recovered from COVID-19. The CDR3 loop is CASSYGQSNEKLFF. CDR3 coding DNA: TGTGCCAGCAGTTACGGACAGAGCAATGAAAAACTGTTTTTT.